This TCR beta chain was retrieved from a study of T-cell memory formation after mild COVID-19 listed by TCRdb under 2021. Turning to the overall study: Most TCR sequence clusters were specific to one of the two donors. In a couple of donors, T-cell clones that expanded and contracted after mild COVID-19 were followed by sequencing TCRalpha and TCRbeta repertoires longitudinally. The cohort was made up of two young adult volunteers, one female and one male, who were previously healthy. Broader findings and caveats from the paper: Balanced CD4/CD8 phenotypes were observed for clones contracting from day 15 to 85, whereas a bias towards CD4+ was observed for a second wave of clones expanding from day 15 to 37. Some responding clones were found in pre-infection memory, which suggests that pre-existing cross-reactive memory T cells took part in the SARS-CoV-2 response. The study covered only two mild cases, and larger cohorts including severe cases with pre-infection samples were considered necessary. Whether the second-wave clones peaking on day 37 were SARS-CoV-2 specific was not confirmed. Contracting CD4+ clones were located mainly in the CM and EM memory subsets, whereas CD8+ clones were found to be enriched in EMRA.

PBMCs were isolated by Ficoll-Paque density gradient centrifugation. With respect to this clonotype: Its antigen has not been determined. No much larger clone exists at a distance of one base, and base qualities are not known.

These reads were obtained on an Illumina NovaSeq 6000. TCRalpha and TCRbeta cDNA libraries were constructed by 5'RACE with constant-segment primers, with sample barcodes and unique molecular identifiers being introduced. Trizol reagent was used to extract RNA from every sample. The libraries were amplified in two PCR steps, and the second step added a second sample barcode and Illumina TruSeq adapters. The libraries were sequenced on an Illumina NovaSeq using 2 x 150 bp paired-end reads. In the authors' own workflow: Demultiplexing of reads and collapsing into UMI-guided consensus sequences were performed with migec v1.2.7. Using mixcr v2.1.11, UMI consensuses were aligned to TRA and TRB V and J templates and then assembled into clonotypes. Expanded or contracted clonotypes were those called significant by both edgeR and NoisET, with noise models trained on biological replicates. For edgeR calls, the cutoffs were a false discovery rate-adjusted p below 0.01 and a log2 fold-change threshold of 1. As an exploratory analysis of dynamics, PCA with hierarchical clustering was applied to max-normalized trajectories of the 1000 most abundant clonotypes. Each responding clone was given a CD4 or CD8 phenotype based on the CD4+ and CD8+ repertoires, which had been sequenced separately. Using fastp at Q25 and MiXCR, TCRdb reprocessed the public reads and kept productive beta chains. CDR3 protein duplicates are merged, each entry listing the most common genes and DNA. TCRdb's processing, not the study's, gives the V and J calls here. This sample has 290,000 or so distinct CDR3 sequences in its table, and less than 20% of those were observed once. Jointly, the top ten make up around 21% of the sample.

Reading the germline V gene gives CDR1 MGHRA and CDR2 YSYEKL. From the cysteine through the phenylalanine, the CDR3 covers 18 amino acids. Of all the DNA, just the CDR3 is kept, 54 bases in frame from base 1. Cut back by 1 base and 4 bases, the V and J ends lie 17 bases apart. The receptor comes from a man younger than 30 who had mild COVID-19 (a few samples of this study predate the infection). The sample titles of this study are shuffled in the database, so cell type and time point are left out; the donor was told from shared clones. Sequencing input: PBMCs or a T cell subset sorted from them (not recorded which). The V gene is TRBV4-1 and the J gene is TRBJ1-6, with the D segment identity uncertain. CDR3 protein: CASSQAVHLGRYNSPLHF. The DNA reads as follows: TGCGCCAGCAGCCAAGCGGTACATCTCGGACGGTATAATTCACCCCTCCACTTT.